These 8 T cell receptor beta chains were all obtained from the same sample, sequenced in a study of T cells in Graves' hyperthyroidism and ophthalmopathy. The TCR beta CDR3 regions underwent amplification using RNA transcripts as the source. Researchers ran a first-round RT-PCR on the TCR CDR3 using the HTBI primer set. TCRdb redid the calling of the multiplex PCR reads with MiXCR, one entry per CDR3 protein. The sample includes fewer than 350,000 distinct CDR3 sequences, 18% of them seen just once. The specimen was blood. The receptors shown here come from a woman aged 50 to 65 with Graves' hyperthyroidism.

This clonotype has just one count. It may be a read error: a sequence one base away is much more abundant. The rearrangement links TRBV2 to TRBJ2-7, with 7 bases identical to TRBD1. This CDR3 region has 13 residues. CDR1 SNHLY and CDR2 FYNNEI come from the germline V gene. The CDR3 sequence is CAGSEPPTGVQYF. CDR3 DNA sequence: TGTGCCGGCAGTGAACCCCCCACAGGGGTGCAGTACTTC.

The rearrangement uses TRBV28 and TRBJ2-5, with TRBD1 identical over 9 bases. Trimming removed 3 bases from V and 5 bases from J; junction bases left unmatched: 7. The CDR3 is 15 residues long. Per the germline V gene, CDR1 is MDHEN and CDR2 is SYDVKM. Written as DNA, the CDR3 is TGTGCCAGCAGTTTCCCCCTCGGGACAGGGGAGACCCAGTACTTC. Amino acid sequence: CASSFPLGTGETQYF. Drawing the rest from reference TRBV28 and TRBJ2-5, the complete variable domain is DVKVTQSSRYLVKRTGEKVFLECVQDMDHENMFWYRQDPGLGLRLIYFSYDVKMKEKGDIPEGYSVSREKKERFSLILESASTNQTSMYLCASSFPLGTGETQYFGPGTRLLVL.

This clonotype was found many times. The rearrangement joins TRBV7-9 to TRBJ2-2; D not certain. The CDR3 covers 13 residues. V dropped 7 bases and J dropped 8 bases, with 14 bases sitting between them. Germline loops: CDR1 SEHNR, CDR2 FQNEAQ (reference sequence). The CDR3 is CASNYEAMGELFF. The CDR3 coding sequence is TGTGCCAGCAACTATGAGGCGATGGGGGAGCTGTTTTTT.

This clonotype was seen a few times. This chain joins TRBV20-1 and TRBJ2-2; 10 bases agree with TRBD2. CDR1 and CDR2 (germline): DFQATT, SNEGSKA (reference sequence). After removal of 3 bases from V and 3 bases from J, the junction contained 7 bases not matched to a gene. The CDR3 is 16 amino acids. The DNA for the CDR3 is TGCAGTGCTAGCCCCCTAGCGGGAGAGCACACCGGGGAGCTGTTTTTT. Encoded protein: CSASPLAGEHTGELFF.

This clonotype has a count of ten or more. The CDR3 spells CASGKTGSYGYTF. CDR3 bases: TGTGCCAGCGGCAAGACAGGGTCCTATGGCTACACCTTC. The rearrangement joins TRBV2 to TRBJ1-2; 7 bases are a match to TRBD1. The junction had 7 bases not matched to a gene; V was cut back by 8 bases and J by 4 bases. This CDR3 spans 13 amino acids. CDR1 SNHLY and CDR2 FYNNEI come from the germline V gene.

This clonotype was seen ten or more times. The chain couples TRBV5-6 to TRBJ2-7; no firm D call. The V gene's germline CDR1 is SGHDT and CDR2 YYEEEE. The CDR3 has 14 residues. V lost 1 base to trimming and J lost 1 base, with 9 bases between them. The CDR3 loop reads CASSLNRNSYEQYF. In nucleotides, the CDR3 is TGTGCCAGCAGCTTGAATCGGAATTCCTACGAGCAGTACTTC. Looking up the rest from reference TRBV5-6 and TRBJ2-7 gives the full variable domain: DAGVTQSPTHLIKTRGQQVTLRCSPKSGHDTVSWYQQALGQGPQFIFQYYEEEERQRGNFPDRFSGHQFPNYSSELNVNALLLGDSALYLCASSLNRNSYEQYFGPGTRLTVT.

In this sample, this clonotype turned up many times. V gene TRBV3-1 combines with J gene TRBJ1-3; 9 bases fit TRBD1. The junction had 3 bases not matched to a gene; V was cut back by 3 bases and J by 9 bases. The CDR3 length is 13 residues. Per the germline V gene, CDR1 is LGHDT and CDR2 is YNNKEL (reference sequence). This chain's CDR3 is CASSQDRGFTIYF. The CDR3 DNA is TGTGCCAGCAGCCAGGACAGGGGCTTCACCATATATTTT.

This clonotype turned up a few times. The V call is TRBV5-1, the J call TRBJ2-5; the D gene is possibly TRBD2 (6 bases). The CDR3 has 15 residues. V dropped 1 base and J dropped 4 bases, with 14 bases sitting between them. Germline V CDR1 and CDR2: SGHRS, YFSETQ. CDR3 amino acids: CASSLFAAGRETQYF. The CDR3 DNA reads TGCGCCAGCAGCTTGTTTGCGGCGGGGCGAGAGACCCAGTACTTC.